The clone carrying this TCR beta chain occurred many times. This specimen comes from a study of T-cell memory formation after mild COVID-19. Each CDR3 protein gets one entry after TCRdb re-called the 5' RACE reads with MiXCR. The data show 180,000 or so distinct CDR3 sequences, with around 10% seen just once and 3% to 4% held by the top ten. Losses at the gene ends were 5 bases for V and 1 base for J; bases not matched to a gene: 4. Germline V lookup: CDR1 SGDLS, CDR2 YYNGEE. There are 15 residues in the CDR3. V usage is TRBV9 and J usage is TRBJ2-2, with 8 bases lining up with TRBD1. The clonotype comes from a man in his late teens or twenties who had mild COVID-19 (a few samples of this study predate the infection). Cell type and time point are not known. Sequencing was carried out using PBMCs or a T cell subset sorted from them (not recorded which). The CDR3 DNA sequence: TGTGCCAGCAGTGCCGGGACAGGGAACACCGGGGAGCTGTTTTTT. It yields the protein CASSAGTGNTGELFF.